The sequence of this T cell receptor beta chain was determined in a study of cytomegalovirus exposure and HLA in healthy donors. The PCR employed 60 Vbeta primers together with 13 Jbeta primers. Clones were read by immunoSEQ multiplex PCR, and TCRdb kept only the in-frame ones, dropping some. The sample has 150,000 or so clones; more than 70% are singletons. Points on this clone: The antigen is undetermined.

General study results and limits: Rarity marked most TCR sequences, yet some public TCRs occurred in many donors. The authors listed 150 to 200 TCR beta chains as cytomegalovirus-associated. Analysis performed later showed TCR beta chains linked to HLA being more clonally expanded than equally common others. In a later analysis, TCR association rates varied by HLA locus: DRB1 most, HLA-C fewest.

This TCR came from a woman in her forties or fifties in good health and CMV-seropositive. The sample taken for sequencing was PBMCs.

CDR3 nucleotides: TGTGCCAGCAGCCTACGGAGTCCTCCAAATGAGCAGTTCTTC. Encoded protein: CASSLRSPPNEQFF. This chain joins TRBV7-3 and TRBJ2-1; D ambiguous. CDR1 is SGHTA and CDR2 is FQGTGA in the germline V gene. V was pared by 5 bases and J by 7 bases, with 15 bases between. The CDR3 covers 14 residues.